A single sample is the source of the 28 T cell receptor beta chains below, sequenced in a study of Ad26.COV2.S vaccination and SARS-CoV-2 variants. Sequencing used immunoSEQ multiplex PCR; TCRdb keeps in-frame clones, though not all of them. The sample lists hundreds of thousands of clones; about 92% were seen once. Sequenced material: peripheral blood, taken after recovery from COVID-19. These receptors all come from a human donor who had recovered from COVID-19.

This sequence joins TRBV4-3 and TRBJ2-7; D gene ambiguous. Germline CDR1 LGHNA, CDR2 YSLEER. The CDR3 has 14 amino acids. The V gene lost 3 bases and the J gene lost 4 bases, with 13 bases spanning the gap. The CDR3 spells CASSQRHPGYEQYF. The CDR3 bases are TGCGCCAGCAGCCAGCGCCACCCTGGTTACGAGCAGTACTTC.

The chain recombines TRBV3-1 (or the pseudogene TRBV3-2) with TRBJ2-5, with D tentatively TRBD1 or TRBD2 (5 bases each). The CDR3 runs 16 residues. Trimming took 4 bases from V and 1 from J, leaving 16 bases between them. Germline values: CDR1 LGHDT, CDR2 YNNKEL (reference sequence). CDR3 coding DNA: TGTGCCAGCAGCCGCCTCTTAGGGGCGGGCCAAGAGACCCAGTACTTC. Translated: CASSRLLGAGQETQYF.

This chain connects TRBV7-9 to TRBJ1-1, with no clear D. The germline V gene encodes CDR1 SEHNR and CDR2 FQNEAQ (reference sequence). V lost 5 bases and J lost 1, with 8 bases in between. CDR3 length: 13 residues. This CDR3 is CASSEIRNTEAFF. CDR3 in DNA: TGTGCCAGCAGCGAAATCAGGAACACTGAAGCTTTCTTT. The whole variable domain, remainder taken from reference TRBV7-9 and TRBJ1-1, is DTGVSQNPRHKITKRGQNVTFRCDPISEHNRLYWYRQTLGQGPEFLTYFQNEAQLEKSRLLSDRFSAERPKGSFSTLEIQRTEQGDSAMYLCASSEIRNTEAFFGQGTRLTVV.

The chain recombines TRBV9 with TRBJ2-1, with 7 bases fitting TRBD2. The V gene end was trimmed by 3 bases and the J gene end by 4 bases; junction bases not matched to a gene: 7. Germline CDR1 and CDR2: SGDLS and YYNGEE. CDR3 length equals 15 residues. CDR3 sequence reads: CASSAPFGGYNEQFF. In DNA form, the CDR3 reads TGTGCCAGCAGCGCCCCTTTCGGGGGGTACAATGAGCAGTTCTTC.

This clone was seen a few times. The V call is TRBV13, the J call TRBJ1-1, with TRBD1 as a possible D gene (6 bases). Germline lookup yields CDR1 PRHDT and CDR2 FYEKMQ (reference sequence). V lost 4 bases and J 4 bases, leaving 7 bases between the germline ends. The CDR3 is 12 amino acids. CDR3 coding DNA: TGTGCCAGCAGCTGGGGGCTCACTGAAGCTTTCTTT. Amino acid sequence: CASSWGLTEAFF.

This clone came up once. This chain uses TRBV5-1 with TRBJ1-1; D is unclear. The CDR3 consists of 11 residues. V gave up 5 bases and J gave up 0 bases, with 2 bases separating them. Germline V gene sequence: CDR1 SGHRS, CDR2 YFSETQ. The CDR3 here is CASRLNTEAFF. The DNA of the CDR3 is TGCGCCAGCAGGCTGAACACTGAAGCTTTCTTT.

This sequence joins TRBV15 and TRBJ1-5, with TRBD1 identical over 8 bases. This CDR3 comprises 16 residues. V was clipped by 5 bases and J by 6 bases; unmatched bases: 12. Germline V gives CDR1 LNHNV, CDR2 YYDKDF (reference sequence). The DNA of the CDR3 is TGTGCCACCAGCCTTCGCAGGGGGCGGATGAGTCAGCCCCAGCATTTT. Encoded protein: CATSLRRGRMSQPQHF.

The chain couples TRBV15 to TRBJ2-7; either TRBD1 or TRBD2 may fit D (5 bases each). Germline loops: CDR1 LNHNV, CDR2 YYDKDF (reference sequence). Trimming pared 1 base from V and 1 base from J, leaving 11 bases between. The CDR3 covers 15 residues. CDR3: CATSRGRGFSYEQYF. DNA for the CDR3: TGTGCCACCAGCAGAGGCCGGGGCTTTTCCTACGAGCAGTACTTC.

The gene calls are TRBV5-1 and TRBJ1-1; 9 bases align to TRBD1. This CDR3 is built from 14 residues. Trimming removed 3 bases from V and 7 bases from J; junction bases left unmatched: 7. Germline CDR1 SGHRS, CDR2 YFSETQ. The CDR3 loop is CASSSGTGKGEAFF. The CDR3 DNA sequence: TGCGCCAGCAGCTCAGGGACAGGGAAGGGTGAAGCTTTCTTT.

This CDR3 is CASSYGLAGGDNEQFF. DNA for the CDR3: TGTGCCAGCAGCTATGGACTAGCGGGGGGGGACAATGAGCAGTTCTTC. The genes are TRBV7-2 and TRBJ2-1; TRBD2 aligns across 15 bases. This CDR3 comprises 16 residues. J gave up 5 bases and V 4 bases, and 3 bases lay outside the gene matches. The V gene's germline CDR1 is SGHTA and CDR2 FQGNSA.

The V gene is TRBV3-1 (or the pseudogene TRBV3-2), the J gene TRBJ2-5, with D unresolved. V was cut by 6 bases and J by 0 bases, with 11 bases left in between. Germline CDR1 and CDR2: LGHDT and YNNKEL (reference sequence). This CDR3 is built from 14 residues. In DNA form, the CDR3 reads TGTGCCAGCAGACTCCAGGACCACCAAGAGACCCAGTACTTC. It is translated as CASRLQDHQETQYF.

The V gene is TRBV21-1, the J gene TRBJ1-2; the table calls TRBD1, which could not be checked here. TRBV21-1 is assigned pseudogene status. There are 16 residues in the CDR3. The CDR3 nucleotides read TGTGCCAGCAGCTCCTCGGACAGCTTATTTAACTATGGCTACACCTTC. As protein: CASSSSDSLFNYGYTF.

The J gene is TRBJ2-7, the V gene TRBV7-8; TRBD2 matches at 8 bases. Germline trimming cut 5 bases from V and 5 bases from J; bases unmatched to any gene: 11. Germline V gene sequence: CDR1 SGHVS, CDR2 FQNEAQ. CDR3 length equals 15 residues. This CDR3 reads CASSQPASGSHEQYF. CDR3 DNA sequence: TGTGCCAGCAGCCAGCCTGCTAGCGGGTCCCACGAGCAGTACTTC.

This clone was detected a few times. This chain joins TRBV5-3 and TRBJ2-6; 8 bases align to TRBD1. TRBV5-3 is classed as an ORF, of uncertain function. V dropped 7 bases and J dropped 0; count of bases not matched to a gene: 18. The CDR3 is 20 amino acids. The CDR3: CARFLTAPDRDISGANVLTF. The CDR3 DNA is TGTGCCAGATTCCTTACGGCCCCGGACAGGGACATCTCTGGGGCCAACGTCCTGACTTTC.

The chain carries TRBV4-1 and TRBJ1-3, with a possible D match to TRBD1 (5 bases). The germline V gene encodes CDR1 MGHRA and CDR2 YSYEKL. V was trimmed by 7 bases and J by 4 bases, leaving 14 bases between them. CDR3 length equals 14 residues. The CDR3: CASTVGAGGNTIYF. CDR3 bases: TGCGCCAGCACCGTCGGGGCCGGCGGAAACACCATATATTTT.

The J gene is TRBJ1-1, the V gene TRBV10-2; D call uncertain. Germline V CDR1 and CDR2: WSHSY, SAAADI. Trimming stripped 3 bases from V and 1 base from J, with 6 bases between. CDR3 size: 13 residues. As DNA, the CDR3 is TGCGCCAGCAGTGAAGGGTCGAACACTGAAGCTTTCTTT. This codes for CASSEGSNTEAFF.

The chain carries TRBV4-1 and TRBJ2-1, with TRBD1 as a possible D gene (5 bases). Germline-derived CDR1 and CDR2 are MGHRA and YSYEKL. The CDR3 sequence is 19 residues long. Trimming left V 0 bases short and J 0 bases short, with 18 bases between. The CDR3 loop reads CASSQDPILGRASYNEQFF. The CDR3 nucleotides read TGCGCCAGCAGCCAAGATCCGATATTGGGCAGGGCCTCCTACAATGAGCAGTTCTTC.

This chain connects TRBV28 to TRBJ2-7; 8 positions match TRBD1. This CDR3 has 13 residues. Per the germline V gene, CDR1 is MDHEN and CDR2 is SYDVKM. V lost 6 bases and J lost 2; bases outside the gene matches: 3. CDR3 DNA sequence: TGTGCCAGCAGCGCAGGGGGCCCCTACGAGCAGTACTTC. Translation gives CASSAGGPYEQYF.

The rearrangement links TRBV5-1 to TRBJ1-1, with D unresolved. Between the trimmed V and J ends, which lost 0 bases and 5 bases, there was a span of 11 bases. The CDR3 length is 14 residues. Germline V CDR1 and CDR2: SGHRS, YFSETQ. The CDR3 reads CASSLEGLGTEAFF. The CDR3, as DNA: TGCGCCAGCAGCTTGGAAGGGTTAGGTACTGAAGCTTTCTTT. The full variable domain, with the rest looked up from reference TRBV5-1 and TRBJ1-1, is KAGVTQTPRYLIKTRGQQVTLSCSPISGHRSVSWYQQTPGQGLQFLFEYFSETQRNKGNFPGRFSGRQFSNSRSEMNVSTLELGDSALYLCASSLEGLGTEAFFGQGTRLTVV.

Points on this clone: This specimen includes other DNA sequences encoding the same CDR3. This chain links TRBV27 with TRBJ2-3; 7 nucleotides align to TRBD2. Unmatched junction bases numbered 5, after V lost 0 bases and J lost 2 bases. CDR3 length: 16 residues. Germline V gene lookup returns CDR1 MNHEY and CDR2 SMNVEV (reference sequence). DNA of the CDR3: TGTGCCAGCAGTTTATCGTTGGGAGGGCCCACAGATACGCAGTATTTT. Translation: CASSLSLGGPTDTQYF.

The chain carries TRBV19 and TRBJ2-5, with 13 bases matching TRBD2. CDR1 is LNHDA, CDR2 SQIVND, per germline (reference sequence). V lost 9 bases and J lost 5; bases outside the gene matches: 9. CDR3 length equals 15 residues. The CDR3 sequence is CASRTSGGARETQYF. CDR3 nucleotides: TGTGCCAGCCGTACTAGCGGGGGGGCTCGCGAGACCCAGTACTTC.

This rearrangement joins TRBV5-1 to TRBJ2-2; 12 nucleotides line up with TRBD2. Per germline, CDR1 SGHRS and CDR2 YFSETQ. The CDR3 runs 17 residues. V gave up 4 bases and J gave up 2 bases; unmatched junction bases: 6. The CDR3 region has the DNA TGCGCCAGCAGCCCGCGCGGACTAGCGGGAAACACCGGGGAGCTGTTTTTT. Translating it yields CASSPRGLAGNTGELFF.

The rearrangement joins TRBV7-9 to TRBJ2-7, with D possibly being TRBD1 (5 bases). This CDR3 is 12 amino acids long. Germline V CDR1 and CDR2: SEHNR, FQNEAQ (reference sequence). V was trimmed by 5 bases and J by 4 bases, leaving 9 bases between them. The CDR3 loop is CASSPTGYEQYF. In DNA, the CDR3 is TGTGCCAGCAGCCCCACAGGATACGAGCAGTACTTC.

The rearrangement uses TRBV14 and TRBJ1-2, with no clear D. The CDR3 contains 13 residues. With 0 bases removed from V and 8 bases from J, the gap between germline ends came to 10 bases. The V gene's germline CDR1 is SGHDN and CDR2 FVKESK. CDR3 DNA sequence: TGTGCCAGCAGCCAAGATCTGGTGGGAGGCTACACCTTC. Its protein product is CASSQDLVGGYTF.

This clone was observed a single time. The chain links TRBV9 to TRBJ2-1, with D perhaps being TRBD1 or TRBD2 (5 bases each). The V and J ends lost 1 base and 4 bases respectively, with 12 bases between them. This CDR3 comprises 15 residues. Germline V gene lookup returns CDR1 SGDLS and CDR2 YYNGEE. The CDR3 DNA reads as TGTGCCAGCAGCGTATCCGGGACGGAGTACAATGAGCAGTTCTTC. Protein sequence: CASSVSGTEYNEQFF.

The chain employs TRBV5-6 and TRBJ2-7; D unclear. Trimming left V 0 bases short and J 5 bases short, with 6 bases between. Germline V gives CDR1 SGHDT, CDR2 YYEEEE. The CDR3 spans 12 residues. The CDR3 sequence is CASSLVKNEQYF. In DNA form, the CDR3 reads TGTGCCAGCAGCTTGGTTAAAAACGAGCAGTACTTC. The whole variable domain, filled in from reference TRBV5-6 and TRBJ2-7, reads DAGVTQSPTHLIKTRGQQVTLRCSPKSGHDTVSWYQQALGQGPQFIFQYYEEEERQRGNFPDRFSGHQFPNYSSELNVNALLLGDSALYLCASSLVKNEQYFGPGTRLTVT.

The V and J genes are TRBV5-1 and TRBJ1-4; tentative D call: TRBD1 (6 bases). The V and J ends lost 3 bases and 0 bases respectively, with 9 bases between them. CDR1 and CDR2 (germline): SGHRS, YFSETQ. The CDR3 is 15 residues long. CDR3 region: CASSWGQATNEKLFF. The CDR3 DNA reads TGCGCCAGCAGCTGGGGACAAGCAACTAATGAAAAACTGTTTTTT.

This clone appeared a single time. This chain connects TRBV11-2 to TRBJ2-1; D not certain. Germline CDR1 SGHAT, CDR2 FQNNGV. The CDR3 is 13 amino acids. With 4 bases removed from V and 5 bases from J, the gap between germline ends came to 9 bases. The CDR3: CASSYRVDNEQFF. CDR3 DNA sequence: TGTGCCAGCAGCTATAGGGTCGACAATGAGCAGTTCTTC.